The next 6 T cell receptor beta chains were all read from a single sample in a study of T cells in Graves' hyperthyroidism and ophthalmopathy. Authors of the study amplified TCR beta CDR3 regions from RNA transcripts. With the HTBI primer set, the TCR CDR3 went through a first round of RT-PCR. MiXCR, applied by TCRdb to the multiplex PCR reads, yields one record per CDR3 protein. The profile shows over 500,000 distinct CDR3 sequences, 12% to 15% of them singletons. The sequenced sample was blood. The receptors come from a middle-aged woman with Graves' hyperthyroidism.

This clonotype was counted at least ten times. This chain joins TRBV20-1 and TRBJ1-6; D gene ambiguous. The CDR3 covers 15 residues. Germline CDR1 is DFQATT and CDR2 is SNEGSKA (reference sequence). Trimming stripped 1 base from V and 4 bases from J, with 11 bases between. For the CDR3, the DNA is TGCAGTGCTAGAGTCGAGAAGGGATATAATTCACCCCTCCACTTT. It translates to CSARVEKGYNSPLHF.

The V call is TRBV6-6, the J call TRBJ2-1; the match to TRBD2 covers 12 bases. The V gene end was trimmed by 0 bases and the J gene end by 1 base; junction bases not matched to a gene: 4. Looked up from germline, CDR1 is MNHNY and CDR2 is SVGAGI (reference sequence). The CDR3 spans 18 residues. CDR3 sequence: CASSYSSGTSGSYNEQFF. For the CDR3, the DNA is TGTGCCAGCAGTTACTCCTCCGGGACTAGCGGGTCCTACAATGAGCAGTTCTTC.

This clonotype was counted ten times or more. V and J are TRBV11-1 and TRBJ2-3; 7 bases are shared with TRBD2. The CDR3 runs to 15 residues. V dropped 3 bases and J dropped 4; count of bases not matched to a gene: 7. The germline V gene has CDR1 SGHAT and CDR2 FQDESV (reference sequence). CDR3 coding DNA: TGTGCCAGCAGCTTCTCGCGGGAGTCGGCAGATACGCAGTATTTT. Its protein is CASSFSRESADTQYF.

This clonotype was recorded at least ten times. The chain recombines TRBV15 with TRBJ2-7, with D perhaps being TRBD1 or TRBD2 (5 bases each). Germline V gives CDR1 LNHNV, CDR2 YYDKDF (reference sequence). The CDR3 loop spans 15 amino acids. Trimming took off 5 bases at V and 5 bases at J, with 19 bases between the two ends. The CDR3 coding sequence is TGTGCCACCAGCTCCCAGGGACGGCCTTGGGACGAGCAGTACTTC. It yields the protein CATSSQGRPWDEQYF.

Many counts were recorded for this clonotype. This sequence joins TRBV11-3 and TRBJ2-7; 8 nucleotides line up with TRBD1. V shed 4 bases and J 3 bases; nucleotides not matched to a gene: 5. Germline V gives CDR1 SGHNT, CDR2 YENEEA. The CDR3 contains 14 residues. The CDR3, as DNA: TGTGCCAGCAGCTACCTGGGACAGGACTACGAGCAGTACTTC. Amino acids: CASSYLGQDYEQYF.

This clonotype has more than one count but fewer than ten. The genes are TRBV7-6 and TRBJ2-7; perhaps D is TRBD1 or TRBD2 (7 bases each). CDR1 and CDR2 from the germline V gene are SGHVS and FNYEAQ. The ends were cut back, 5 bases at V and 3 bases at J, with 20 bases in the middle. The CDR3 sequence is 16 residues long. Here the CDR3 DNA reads TGTGCCAGCAGCCAGGGGGGGGGGGCCAGTGTCTACGAGCAGTACTTC. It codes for CASSQGGGASVYEQYF.